The present T cell receptor beta chain was sequenced within a study of lymphopenia after photon versus proton radiotherapy. Findings of the study overall: After lymphocyte nadir, photon-treated repertoires showed oligoclonal expansion, especially CD8+ Temra. Proton therapy kept repertoires fairly stable, unlike photons, which gained effector/memory cells.

Germline V lookup: CDR1 MNHNY, CDR2 SVGAGI (reference sequence). The CDR3 is 13 residues long. V lost 6 bases to trimming and J lost 4 bases, with 12 bases between them. Some clones are missing from TCRdb's copy, which holds only in-frame ones; the method was immunoSEQ multiplex PCR. The sample records about 28,000 clones, around 82% being singletons. As to this clone: What it binds is not known.

The sequenced sample was peripheral blood, obtained from a patient treated with photon-based radiotherapy. This TCR was recovered from a man aged 45 to 65 with gastric cancer. The V call is TRBV6-6, the J call TRBJ2-5; D is undetermined. Here the CDR3 reads CASSPLGRETQYF. The CDR3 DNA is TGTGCCAGCAGCCCCCTCGGTCGAGAGACCCAGTACTTC.